Shown below are 24 T cell receptor beta chains from a single sample sequenced in a study of response to subunit inactivated influenza vaccine. MiXCR, applied by TCRdb to the RT-PCR reads, yields one record per CDR3 protein. The sample holds almost 600,000 distinct CDR3 sequences; roughly 15% are singletons and the top ten take 8.5% to 14%. Sample: PBMCs from blood, taken 11 to 12 days after vaccination. The receptor set was obtained from a man aged 50 to 60 who received an inactivated influenza vaccine.

This clonotype was counted between two and nine times. The chain has TRBV28 and TRBJ2-3; D may be TRBD1 (5 bases). The CDR3 length is 14 residues. Per the germline V gene, CDR1 is MDHEN and CDR2 is SYDVKM. V lost 7 bases, J lost 0 bases, and 11 bases lay in between. CDR3 sequence (DNA): TGTGCCAGCACCATTCAGGGTAGCACAGATACGCAGTATTTT. Protein: CASTIQGSTDTQYF.

This clonotype was detected only a few times. A junction boundary mismatches the germline segment, possibly from a read error. The chain carries TRBV7-7 and TRBJ1-4; TRBD1 is a possible D gene (5 bases). The CDR3 contains 17 residues. Germline CDR1 SSHAT, CDR2 FNYEAQ (reference sequence). CDR3 bases: TGTGCTAGCAGCCCCCAACCGGGACCGTCGTCCTATGAAAAACTGTTTTTT. Translating gives CASSPQPGPSSYEKLFF. The full variable domain, its missing parts supplied by reference TRBV7-7 and TRBJ1-4, is GAGVSQSPRYKVTKRGQDVTLRCDPISSHATLYWYQQALGQGPEFLTYFNYEAQPDKSGLPSDRFSAERPEGSISTLTIQRTEQRDSAMYRCASSPQPGPSSYEKLFFGSGTQLSVL.

The CDR3 spells CSARGPGQYNEQFF. CDR3 in DNA: TGCAGTGCTAGAGGACCGGGACAGTACAATGAGCAGTTCTTC. This chain connects TRBV20-1 to TRBJ2-1; 7 bases agree with TRBD1. The CDR3 is made up of 14 amino acids. Looked up from germline, CDR1 is DFQATT and CDR2 is SNEGSKA (reference sequence). The junction had 4 bases not matched to a gene; V was cut back by 1 base and J by 4 bases.

This chain connects TRBV20-1 to TRBJ2-2, with 9 bases identical to TRBD2. CDR1 and CDR2 from the germline V gene are DFQATT and SNEGSKA (reference sequence). The V gene end was trimmed by 7 bases and the J gene end by 2 bases; junction bases not matched to a gene: 8. The CDR3 is 15 amino acids. In DNA, the CDR3 is TGCAGTGTCCAACCTAGCGGGGCAAACACCGGGGAGCTGTTTTTT. Encoded protein: CSVQPSGANTGELFF.

This clonotype was observed at least ten times. The J gene is TRBJ2-5, the V gene TRBV3-1, with D possibly TRBD1 on 6 matching bases. V gave up 6 bases and J gave up 5 bases, with 19 bases separating them. The CDR3 extends over 15 amino acids. The V gene's germline CDR1 is LGHDT and CDR2 YNNKEL (reference sequence). In DNA form, the CDR3 reads TGTGCCAGCAGGGACGGCAGGGGTATTTCGGAGACCCAGTACTTC. This translates into CASRDGRGISETQYF.

This clonotype was seen a handful of times. This chain links TRBV3-1 with TRBJ1-2; D is perhaps TRBD1 (5 bases). This CDR3 is 13 amino acids long. V was trimmed by 8 bases and J by 0 bases, leaving 10 bases between them. Germline V CDR1 and CDR2: LGHDT, YNNKEL (reference sequence). In nucleotides, the CDR3 is TGTGCCAGCGTCGGGGGGACTAACTATGGCTACACCTTC. It translates to CASVGGTNYGYTF.

The chain joins TRBV7-9 to TRBJ2-7; perhaps TRBD2 as D (5 bases). The CDR3 totals 16 residues. Germline CDR1 reads SEHNR; CDR2 reads FQNEAQ (reference sequence). V was trimmed by 6 bases and J by 0 bases, leaving 18 bases between them. The CDR3 spells CASRPTGRGTSYEQYF. In nucleotides, the CDR3 is TGTGCCAGCAGACCAACCGGACGGGGAACCTCCTACGAGCAGTACTTC. Filled out from reference TRBV7-9 and TRBJ2-7, the complete variable domain reads DTGVSQNPRHKITKRGQNVTFRCDPISEHNRLYWYRQTLGQGPEFLTYFQNEAQLEKSRLLSDRFSAERPKGSFSTLEIQRTEQGDSAMYLCASRPTGRGTSYEQYFGPGTRLTVT.

This clonotype occurred a few times. The V call is TRBV6-1, the J call TRBJ2-7; 9 nucleotides agree with TRBD1. Germline-derived CDR1 and CDR2 are MNHNS and SASEGT. V was pared by 6 bases and J by 2 bases, with 5 bases of the junction left unmatched. This CDR3 has 14 residues. CDR3 sequence (DNA): TGTGCCAGCAGGGAAAGGACAGGGGCCTACGAGCAGTACTTC. Residues: CASRERTGAYEQYF.

This CDR3 is CASSLEGSSFTSYNEQFF. The CDR3 DNA is TGTGCCAGCAGCTTAGAGGGGTCTAGCTTCACCTCCTACAATGAGCAGTTCTTC. The chain has TRBV11-2 and TRBJ2-1, with D maybe TRBD2 (5 bases). Germline CDR1 and CDR2: SGHAT and FQNNGV. The CDR3 sequence is 18 residues long. V lost 0 bases and J lost 0, with 15 bases in between.

CDR3 sequence (DNA): TGCGCCAGCAGCTTTAGCGGGGGGAACTACAATGAGCAGTTCTTC. Translating it yields CASSFSGGNYNEQFF. The genes are TRBV5-1 and TRBJ2-1, with 10 positions matching TRBD2. CDR3 length: 15 amino acids. V lost 2 bases, J lost 3 bases, and 2 bases stayed unmatched. The germline V gene has CDR1 SGHRS and CDR2 YFSETQ.

The chain has TRBV20-1 and TRBJ2-1; 9 positions agree with TRBD2. V lost 0 bases and J lost 7; bases outside the gene matches: 7. Germline V CDR1 and CDR2: DFQATT, SNEGSKA (reference sequence). The CDR3 is 15 amino acids. In nucleotides, the CDR3 is TGCAGTGCTAGAGATCGCCTAGCGGGATGGAATGAGCAGTTCTTC. This gives the protein CSARDRLAGWNEQFF.

The chain links TRBV5-1 to TRBJ2-2, with TRBD2 matching 11 bases. In germline, CDR1 is SGHRS, CDR2 YFSETQ. There are 14 residues in the CDR3. With 4 bases clipped from V and 5 bases from J, the junction kept 1 base outside the gene matches. This CDR3 reads CASSRTSGTGELFF. The CDR3 DNA follows: TGCGCCAGCAGCCGGACTAGCGGGACCGGGGAGCTGTTTTTT.

The J gene is TRBJ2-7, the V gene TRBV15, with 9 bases that match TRBD1. Germline V CDR1 and CDR2: LNHNV, YYDKDF (reference sequence). J was trimmed by 3 bases and V by 0 bases; bases with no gene match: 3. The length of the CDR3 is 15 residues. The chain's CDR3 is CATSRERDRDYEQYF. As DNA, the CDR3 is TGTGCCACCAGCAGAGAAAGGGACAGGGACTACGAGCAGTACTTC.

V usage is TRBV20-1 and J usage is TRBJ2-5, with D possibly matching TRBD1 (6 bases). Trimming removed 6 bases at V and 2 bases at J, with 16 bases between. This CDR3 contains 14 residues. Germline V gives CDR1 DFQATT, CDR2 SNEGSKA (reference sequence). CDR3 amino acids: CSASLGTLQETQYF. The CDR3 coding sequence is TGCAGTGCCTCACTCGGGACACTTCAAGAGACCCAGTACTTC.

A few counts support this clonotype. This chain joins TRBV5-1 and TRBJ2-2, with D possibly being TRBD1 or TRBD2 (6 bases each). V was trimmed by 6 bases and J by 5 bases, leaving 17 bases between them. The CDR3 has 15 residues. Germline-derived CDR1 and CDR2 are SGHRS and YFSETQ. Written as DNA, the CDR3 is TGCGCCAGCACCCTGGGGGGCCAAGGAACCGGGGAGCTGTTTTTT. Its translation is CASTLGGQGTGELFF.

This clonotype was observed once. This chain joins TRBV4-1 and TRBJ1-4; D may be TRBD1 (5 bases). The germline V gene encodes CDR1 MGHRA and CDR2 YSYEKL. Trimming left V 5 bases short and J 5 bases short, with 15 bases between. The CDR3 spans 15 residues. The CDR3 reads CASSKIGVGNEKLFF. The CDR3 DNA reads as TGCGCCAGCAGCAAAATAGGGGTCGGGAATGAAAAACTGTTTTTT.

This clonotype was recorded at least ten times. A junction boundary mismatches the germline segment, possibly from a read error. The rearrangement uses TRBV12-3 or TRBV12-4 and TRBJ2-2; unclear D gene. This CDR3 region has 13 residues. CDR3 DNA: TGTGCCGGATCGCAGGCGAACGCCGGGGAGCTGTTTTTT. It yields the protein CAGSQANAGELFF.

The rearrangement uses TRBV6-2 or TRBV6-3 and TRBJ1-5; the match to TRBD1 covers 8 bases. CDR1 and CDR2 (germline): MNHEY, SVGEGT. J was trimmed by 3 bases and V by 11 bases; bases with no gene match: 6. This CDR3 is 13 amino acids long. The CDR3 region has the DNA TGTGCCGGGGGACAGGCGATCAATCAGCCCCAGCATTTT. Translated, it gives CAGGQAINQPQHF.

This clonotype has more than one count but fewer than ten. The chain joins TRBV20-1 to TRBJ1-4, with 9 bases that match TRBD1. Germline V gene data show CDR1 as DFQATT and CDR2 as SNEGSKA (reference sequence). With V trimmed by 4 bases and J by 0 bases, 6 bases remained unmatched. CDR3 size: 16 residues. The CDR3 nucleotides read TGCAGTGCTAAGACAGGGGGGTTTGCAACTAATGAAAAACTGTTTTTT. This encodes CSAKTGGFATNEKLFF.

This clonotype was seen many times. The chain employs TRBV24-1 and TRBJ2-1; 10 nucleotides agree with TRBD2. CDR3 length: 18 amino acids. The V and J ends lost 9 bases and 8 bases, in that order; junction bases with no gene match: 21. Germline V lookup: CDR1 KGHDR, CDR2 SFDVKD. The CDR3 region has the DNA TGTGCCACCTCTTGGGGGGCAGACCCAGCGGGAGGGGGACATGAGCAGTTCTTC. Amino acids: CATSWGADPAGGGHEQFF.

The chain carries TRBV6-2 or TRBV6-3 and TRBJ2-2, with 8 positions matching TRBD1. CDR3 length: 15 residues. Germline V CDR1 and CDR2: MNHEY, SVGEGT. V was clipped by 1 base and J by 4 bases; unmatched bases: 2. CDR3 loop: CASSYLDRVTGELFF. CDR3 in DNA: TGTGCCAGCAGTTACTTGGACAGGGTCACCGGGGAGCTGTTTTTT.

The chain links TRBV5-1 to TRBJ1-1; possibly TRBD1 for D (5 bases). Germline CDR1 and CDR2: SGHRS and YFSETQ. With 0 bases removed from V and 3 bases from J, the gap between germline ends came to 12 bases. This CDR3 spans 15 amino acids. Written as DNA, the CDR3 is TGCGCCAGCAGCTTGGATACAGGCGCATACACTGAAGCTTTCTTT. Its translation: CASSLDTGAYTEAFF.

The chain employs TRBV6-1 and TRBJ2-6; the D gene is possibly TRBD1 (5 bases). Deletions cut 6 bases from V and 0 bases from J, with 9 bases between. The germline gives CDR1 MNHNS, CDR2 SASEGT. The CDR3 has 15 residues. The CDR3 region has the DNA TGTGCCAGCAGCAGGGCCCTCTCTGGGGCCAACGTCCTGACTTTC. Translation: CASSRALSGANVLTF.

This clonotype has just a few counts. The rearrangement uses TRBV24-1 and TRBJ2-3; 8 nucleotides line up with TRBD2. The V and J ends lost 4 bases and 2 bases, in that order; junction bases with no gene match: 10. Germline values: CDR1 KGHDR, CDR2 SFDVKD. There are 17 residues in the CDR3. CDR3 sequence (DNA): TGTGCCACCAGTGAATCCCCCGGGACTAGGTTCACAGATACGCAGTATTTT. Translation: CATSESPGTRFTDTQYF.